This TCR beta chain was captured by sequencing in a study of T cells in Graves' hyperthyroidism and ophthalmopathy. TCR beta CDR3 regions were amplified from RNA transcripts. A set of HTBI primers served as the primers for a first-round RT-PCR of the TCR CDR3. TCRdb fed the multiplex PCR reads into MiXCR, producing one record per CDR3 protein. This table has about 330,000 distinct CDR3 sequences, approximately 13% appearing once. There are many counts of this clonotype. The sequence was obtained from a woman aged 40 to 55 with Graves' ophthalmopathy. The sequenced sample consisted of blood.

The CDR3 DNA reads as TGTGCCATCAGTGAAAGGGCGGGGGAGCAGCCCCAGCATTTT. Its protein product is CAISERAGEQPQHF. The genes are TRBV10-3 and TRBJ1-5; tentatively, D is TRBD1 (5 bases). CDR1 and CDR2 (germline): ENHRY, SYGVKD. The CDR3 length is 14 residues. The V end lost 3 bases, the J end lost 7 bases, and 13 bases lay between the germline ends.